Listed below are T cell receptor beta chains from one sample, sequenced in a study of T cell repertoires in cytomegalovirus infection. TCRdb re-analysed the reads in MiXCR, keeping a single row per CDR3 protein. The sample consists of fewer than 550,000 distinct CDR3 sequences, roughly 12% of them appearing once. The sample was PBMCs. The receptors come from a human donor in good health (CMV status not recorded). Some clones in this sample may be carry-over from other donors' samples. The CDR3 runs from the conserved cysteine through the conserved F or W. D genes are given only for firm matches. Only part of the rows carry a size: once, few, many, or a class if the clone is expanded.

d_call,j_call,v_call,clone_size,cdr3_nt,cdr3_aa
-,TRBJ2-1,TRBV11-1,many,TGTGCCAGCAGCTTAGTGGTCAGACAGTACAATGAGCAGTTCTTC,CASSLVVRQYNEQFF
-,TRBJ2-1,TRBV15,-,TGTGCCACCAGCAGAGATATGGCGGACCTCTCCTACAATGAGCAGTTCTTC,CATSRDMADLSYNEQFF
TRBD1,TRBJ1-5,TRBV28,few,TGTGCCAGCAGCTCCCCGCGGACAGGGGTCAGCAATCAGCCCCAGCATTTT,CASSSPRTGVSNQPQHF
TRBD1,TRBJ2-1,TRBV5-5,many,TGTGCCAGCAGCCCTGAACCGGGACAGCCCCTTAGGTGGGAGCAGTTCTTC,CASSPEPGQPLRWEQFF
-,TRBJ2-6,TRBV12-3/TRBV12-4,many,TGTGCCAGCAGTTTAGAATACGGGGCCAACGTCCTGACTTTC,CASSLEYGANVLTF
-,TRBJ1-1,TRBV20-1,many,TGCAGTGCCGGGGGAGTGACTGAAGCTTTCTTT,CSAGGVTEAFF
TRBD1,TRBJ1-6,TRBV20-1,few,TGCAGTGCCCGCCGCGGGACAGATAATTCACCCCTCCACTTT,CSARRGTDNSPLHF
-,TRBJ2-7,TRBV7-2,many,TGTGCCAGCAGCTTAGATTTGAGCGGTTTGAACGAGCAGTACTTC,CASSLDLSGLNEQYF
TRBD1,TRBJ1-5,TRBV20-1,-,TGCAGTGCTAGGCACACAGGGGGGGGTCAGCCCCAGCATTTT,CSARHTGGGQPQHF
-,TRBJ2-1,TRBV20-1,few,TGCAGTGCTAGTAGGGGGAACAATGAGCAGTTCTTC,CSASRGNNEQFF
TRBD1,TRBJ2-7,TRBV7-2,many,TGTGCCAGCAGCTCCGGGACAGGGGAATACGAGCAGTACTTC,CASSSGTGEYEQYF
-,TRBJ2-1,TRBV16,many,TGTGCCAGCAGCCAATGGAATAGCGTCTCCTACAATGAGCAGTTCTTC,CASSQWNSVSYNEQFF
-,TRBJ2-2,TRBV19,many,TGTGCCAGTAGTATAGGCGGCCGCACCGGGGAGCTGTTTTTT,CASSIGGRTGELFF
-,TRBJ1-2,TRBV29-1,many,TGCAGCGCGACAGAGAACTATGGCTACACCTTC,CSATENYGYTF
TRBD2,TRBJ2-3,TRBV7-7,-,TGTGCTAGCAGCTTTACGACTAGCGGGAGTACGCAGTATTTT,CASSFTTSGSTQYF
-,TRBJ1-2,TRBV29-1,few,TGCAGCGTTGCGGACTTACCAGAGGGCTATGGCTACACCTTC,CSVADLPEGYGYTF
TRBD2,TRBJ2-1,TRBV3-1,few,TGTGCCAGCAGCGCCGGGACTAGCAAGAACAATGAGCAGTTCTTC,CASSAGTSKNNEQFF
-,TRBJ1-3,TRBV7-9,many,TGTGCCAGCAGCTTTCTCGACTCTGGAAACACCATATATTTT,CASSFLDSGNTIYF
TRBD1,TRBJ2-5,TRBV7-8,many,TGTGCCAGCAGCTTATATGCAGGGGGTGAAGAGACCCAGTACTTC,CASSLYAGGEETQYF
-,TRBJ2-1,TRBV20-1,-,TGCAGTGCTAGAACTCTAGGGAATGAGCAGTTCTTC,CSARTLGNEQFF
TRBD1,TRBJ2-7,TRBV28,many,TGTGCCAGCAGTTTATTAAGACAGGGCCAGTACTTC,CASSLLRQGQYF
-,TRBJ1-1,TRBV20-1,-,TGCAGTGCGAAGGTGGGGGGGAATATGAACACTGAAGCTTTCTTT,CSAKVGGNMNTEAFF
-,TRBJ2-1,TRBV6-5,-,TGTGCCACCCAGTTTAGCGAGTATTACGACAATGAGCAGTTCTTC,CATQFSEYYDNEQFF
-,TRBJ1-4,TRBV20-1,-,TGCAGTGCTAGAGATAAGGTTGCTATGGGAAAACTGTTTTTT,CSARDKVAMGKLFF
TRBD2,TRBJ2-2,TRBV2,many,TGTGCCAGCAGAGGACTAGCGGCCGGGGAGCTGTTTTTT,CASRGLAAGELFF
TRBD2,TRBJ2-7,TRBV28,-,TGTGCCAGCAGTTTAAGCTATAGCGGGAGCTACGAGCAGTACTTC,CASSLSYSGSYEQYF
-,TRBJ2-7,TRBV29-1,-,TGCAGCGTTGTGGTTGGAGGAACAGCCTACGAGCAGTACTTC,CSVVVGGTAYEQYF
-,TRBJ2-3,TRBV15,many,TGTGCCACCCGGCTCAGGGGACCCACAGATACGCAGTATTTT,CATRLRGPTDTQYF
TRBD2,TRBJ2-1,TRBV5-4,many,TGTGCCAGCAGCCCCCGAGTTGGGCTAGCGGGAGCACGTGGGTTCTTC,CASSPRVGLAGARGFF
TRBD1,TRBJ1-4,TRBV29-1,-,TGCAGCGTTTTTACAGGGGGCCCTGAAAAACTGTTTTTT,CSVFTGGPEKLFF
TRBD1,TRBJ2-1,TRBV27,few,TGTGCCAGCAGGAAAATACGGGACAGGGGGCTATATGAGCAGTTCTTC,CASRKIRDRGLYEQFF